This TCR beta chain was sequenced for a study of blood T cell repertoires in COVID-19. Whole-study context: COVID-19 samples, acute and convalescent, were from the United States, Italy and Spain.

This clone was counted a single time. This CDR3 comprises 14 residues. The ends lost 6 bases at V and 2 bases at J; junction bases unmatched: 6. Germline-derived CDR1 and CDR2 are MRHNA and SNTAGT. Ages ranged from about 18 to 89 years, with residence in about two dozen US areas. The table came from immunoSEQ multiplex PCR; TCRdb's copy has only in-frame clones and leaves some out. The table includes about 380,000 clones, 88% detected once. The chain couples TRBV6-4 to TRBJ1-2, with 7 bases fitting TRBD1. The sequenced sample consisted of PBMCs or T cells enriched from blood (not recorded which). The sequence was collected from a woman aged 18 to 35 who had recovered from COVID-19. CDR3 DNA: TGTGCCAGCAGCCCGACAGGGACCAACTATGGCTACACCTTC. The encoded protein is CASSPTGTNYGYTF.